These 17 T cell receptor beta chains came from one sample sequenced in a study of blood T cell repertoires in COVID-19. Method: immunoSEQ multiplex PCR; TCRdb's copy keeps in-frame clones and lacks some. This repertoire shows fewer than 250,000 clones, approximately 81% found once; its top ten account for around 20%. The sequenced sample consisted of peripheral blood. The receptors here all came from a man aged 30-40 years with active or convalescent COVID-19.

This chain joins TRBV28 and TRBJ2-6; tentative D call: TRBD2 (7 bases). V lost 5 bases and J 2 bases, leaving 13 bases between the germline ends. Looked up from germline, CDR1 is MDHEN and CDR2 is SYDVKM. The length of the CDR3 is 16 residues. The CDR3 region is CASSPTGGPGANVLTF. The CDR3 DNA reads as TGTGCCAGCAGTCCGACCGGGGGGCCTGGGGCCAACGTCCTGACTTTC.

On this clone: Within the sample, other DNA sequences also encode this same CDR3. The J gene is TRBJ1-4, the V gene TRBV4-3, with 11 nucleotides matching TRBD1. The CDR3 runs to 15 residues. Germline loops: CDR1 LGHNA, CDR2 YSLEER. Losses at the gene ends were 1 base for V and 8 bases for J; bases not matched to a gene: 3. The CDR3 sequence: CASSQGDRGGEKLFF. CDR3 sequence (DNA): TGCGCCAGCAGCCAAGGGGACAGGGGGGGGGAAAAACTGTTTTTT.

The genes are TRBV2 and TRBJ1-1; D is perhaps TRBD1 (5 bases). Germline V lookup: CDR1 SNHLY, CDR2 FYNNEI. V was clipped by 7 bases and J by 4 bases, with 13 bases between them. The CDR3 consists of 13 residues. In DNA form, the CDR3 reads TGTGCCAGCACCCGAGCTAGGGGCACTGAAGCTTTCTTT. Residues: CASTRARGTEAFF.

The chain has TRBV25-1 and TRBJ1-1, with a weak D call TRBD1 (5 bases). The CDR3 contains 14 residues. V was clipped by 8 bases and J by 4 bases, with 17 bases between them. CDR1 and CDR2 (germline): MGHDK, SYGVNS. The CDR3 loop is CASASTVGPTEAFF. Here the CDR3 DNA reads TGTGCCAGCGCTTCGACAGTCGGGCCCACTGAAGCTTTCTTT. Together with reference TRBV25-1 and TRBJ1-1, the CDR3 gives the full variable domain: EADIYQTPRYLVIGTGKKITLECSQTMGHDKMYWYQQDPGMELHLIHYSYGVNSTEKGDLSSESTVSRIRTEHFPLTLESARPSHTSQYLCASASTVGPTEAFFGQGTRLTVV.

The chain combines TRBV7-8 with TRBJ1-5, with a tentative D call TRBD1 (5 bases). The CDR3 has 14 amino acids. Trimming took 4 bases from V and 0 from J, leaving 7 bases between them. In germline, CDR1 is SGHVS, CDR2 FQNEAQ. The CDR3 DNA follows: TGTGCCAGCAGCTGGGACTATAGCAATCAGCCCCAGCATTTT. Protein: CASSWDYSNQPQHF.

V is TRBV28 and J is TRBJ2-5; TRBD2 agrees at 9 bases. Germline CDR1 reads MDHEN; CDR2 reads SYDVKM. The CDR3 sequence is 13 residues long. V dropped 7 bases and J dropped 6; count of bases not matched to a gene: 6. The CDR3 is CASTSGTRKTQYF. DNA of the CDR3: TGTGCCAGCACTAGCGGGACCAGGAAGACCCAGTACTTC.

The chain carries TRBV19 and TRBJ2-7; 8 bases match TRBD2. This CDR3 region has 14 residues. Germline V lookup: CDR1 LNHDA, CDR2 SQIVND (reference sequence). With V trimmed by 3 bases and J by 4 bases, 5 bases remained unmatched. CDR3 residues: CASSIGGVGYEQYF. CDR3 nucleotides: TGTGCCAGTAGTATCGGGGGGGTGGGGTACGAGCAGTACTTC.

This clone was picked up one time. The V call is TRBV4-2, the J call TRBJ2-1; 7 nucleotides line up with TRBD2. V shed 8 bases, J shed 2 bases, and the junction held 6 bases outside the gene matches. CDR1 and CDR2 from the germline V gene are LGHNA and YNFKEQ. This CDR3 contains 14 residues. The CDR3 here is CASSPSGTYNEQFF. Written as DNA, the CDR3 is TGTGCCAGCTCGCCTAGCGGTACCTACAATGAGCAGTTCTTC.

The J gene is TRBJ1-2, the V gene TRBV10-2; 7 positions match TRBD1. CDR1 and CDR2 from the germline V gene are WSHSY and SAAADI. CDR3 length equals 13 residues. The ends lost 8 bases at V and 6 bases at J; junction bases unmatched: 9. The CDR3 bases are TGCGCCAGCTACGAAGACAGGGCGGATGGCTACACCTTC. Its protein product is CASYEDRADGYTF.

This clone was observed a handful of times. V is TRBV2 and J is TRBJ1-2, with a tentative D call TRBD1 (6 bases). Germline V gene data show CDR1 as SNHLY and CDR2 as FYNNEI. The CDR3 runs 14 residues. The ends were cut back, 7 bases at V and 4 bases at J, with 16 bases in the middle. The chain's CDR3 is CASTLGRQVYGYTF. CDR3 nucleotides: TGTGCCAGCACTCTCGGGCGACAGGTCTATGGCTACACCTTC.

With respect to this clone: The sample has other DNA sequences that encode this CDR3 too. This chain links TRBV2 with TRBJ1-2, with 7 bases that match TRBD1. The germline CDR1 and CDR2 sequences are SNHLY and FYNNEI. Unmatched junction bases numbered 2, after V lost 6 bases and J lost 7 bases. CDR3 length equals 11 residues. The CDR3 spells CASRNRGGYTF. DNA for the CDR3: TGTGCCAGCAGAAACAGGGGTGGCTACACCTTC.

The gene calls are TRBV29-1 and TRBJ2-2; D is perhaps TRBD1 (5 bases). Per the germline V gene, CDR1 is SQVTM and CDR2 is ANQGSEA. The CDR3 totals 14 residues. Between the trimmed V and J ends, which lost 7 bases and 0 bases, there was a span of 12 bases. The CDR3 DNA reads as TGCAGCGCCCGCCAGGGAACGAACACCGGGGAGCTGTTTTTT. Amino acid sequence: CSARQGTNTGELFF.

CDR3 residues: CASSVGAGGGDIQYF. Written as DNA, the CDR3 is TGTGCCAGCAGCGTAGGTGCGGGGGGAGGGGACATTCAGTACTTC. This chain links TRBV9 with TRBJ2-4; 8 bases are a match to TRBD2. The CDR3 runs 15 residues. Germline V gene sequence: CDR1 SGDLS, CDR2 YYNGEE. The trim removed 0 bases at V and 8 bases at J, leaving 7 bases unmatched.

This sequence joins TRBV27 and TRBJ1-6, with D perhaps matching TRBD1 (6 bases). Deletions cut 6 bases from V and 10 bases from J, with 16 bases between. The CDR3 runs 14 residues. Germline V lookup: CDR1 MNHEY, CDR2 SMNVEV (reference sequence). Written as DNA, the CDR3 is TGTGCCAGCAGCGAAACAGGGACGCGATCACCCCTCCACTTT. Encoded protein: CASSETGTRSPLHF.

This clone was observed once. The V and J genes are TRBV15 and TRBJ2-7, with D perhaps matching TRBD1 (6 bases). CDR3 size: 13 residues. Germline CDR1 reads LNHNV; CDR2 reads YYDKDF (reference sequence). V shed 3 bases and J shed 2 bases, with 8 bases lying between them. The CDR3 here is CATSSYRAYEQYF. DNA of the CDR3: TGTGCCACCAGCAGTTACAGGGCCTACGAGCAGTACTTC.

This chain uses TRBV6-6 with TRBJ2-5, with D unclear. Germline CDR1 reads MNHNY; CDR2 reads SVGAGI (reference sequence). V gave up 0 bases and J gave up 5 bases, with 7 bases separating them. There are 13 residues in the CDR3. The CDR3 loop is CASSYSYLETQYF. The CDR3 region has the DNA TGTGCCAGCAGTTACTCTTATTTGGAGACCCAGTACTTC.

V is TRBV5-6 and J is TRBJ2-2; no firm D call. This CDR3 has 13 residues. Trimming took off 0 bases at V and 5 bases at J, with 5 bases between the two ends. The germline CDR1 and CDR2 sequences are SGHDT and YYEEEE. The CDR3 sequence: CASSLAGTGELFF. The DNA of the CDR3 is TGTGCCAGCAGCTTGGCCGGGACCGGGGAGCTGTTTTTT.